Listed below are T cell receptor beta chains from one sample, sequenced in a study of pediatric ulcerative colitis. Assay used: immunoSEQ multiplex PCR; TCRdb lists only in-frame clones, some missing. The repertoire consists of 57,000 or so clones, with about nine tenths occurring once and the leading ten covering approximately 1.5%. The sequencing sample was made of blood. These receptors were obtained from a boy younger than 18 who was a control in a study of pediatric ulcerative colitis. CDR3s include the opening cysteine and the closing phenylalanine or tryptophan. D genes are given only for firm matches. A row's size may be missing; if present it is once, few, many or a size class.

J gene,clone size,D gene,V gene,CDR3 DNA,CDR3 protein
TRBJ2-2,-,-,TRBV21-1,TGTGCCAGCAACGCGGGACAGATTAACACCGGGGAGCTGTTTTTT,CASNAGQINTGELFF
TRBJ1-1,-,TRBD1,TRBV7-2,TGTGCCAGCAGCTGGACAGGAGGGACAATGAACACTGAAGCTTTCTTT,CASSWTGGTMNTEAFF
TRBJ1-1,-,-,TRBV9,TGTGCCAGCAGCGGTGACAGACTGAACACTGAAGCTTTCTTT,CASSGDRLNTEAFF
TRBJ2-7,-,TRBD2,TRBV9,TGTGCCAGCAGCGGAGGACTAGCGGGAGTGAGCTCCTACGAGCAGTACTTC,CASSGGLAGVSSYEQYF
TRBJ2-7,-,-,TRBV28,TGTGCCAGCAGTTTAGGGCAAGACTACGAGCAGTACTTC,CASSLGQDYEQYF
TRBJ2-2,-,TRBD2,TRBV4-3,TGCGCCAGCAGCCAAGACCGCCAGGCGGGGGGGGACACCGGGGAGCTGTTTTTT,CASSQDRQAGGDTGELFF
TRBJ2-1,-,-,TRBV7-2,TGTGCCAGCAGCTTAACCCATAGGAGCTCCTACAATGAGCAGTTCTTC,CASSLTHRSSYNEQFF
TRBJ1-5,few,-,TRBV2,TGTGCCAGCAGAGGACAGCATAATCAGCCCCAGCATTTT,CASRGQHNQPQHF
TRBJ2-7,-,TRBD2,TRBV18,TGTGCCAGCTCACCCCAGCGGGAGGCCTACTACGAGCAGTACTTC,CASSPQREAYYEQYF
TRBJ2-1,-,TRBD1,TRBV7-9,TGTGCCACCAAACCGGGACAGGGTATCGATGAGCAGTTCTTC,CATKPGQGIDEQFF
TRBJ2-1,-,-,TRBV28,TGTGCCAGCAGTCCCGAATACAATGAGCAGTTCTTC,CASSPEYNEQFF
TRBJ2-5,-,-,TRBV29-1,TGCAGCGTTGACCGGCAGGGGGGGACCCAGTACTTC,CSVDRQGGTQYF
TRBJ1-5,-,-,TRBV5-1,TGCGCCAGCAGCTTGCTCCCCACCGGGACACGCGCGGGGCAGCCCCAGCATTTT,CASSLLPTGTRAGQPQHF
TRBJ1-2,-,-,TRBV5-1,TGCGCCAGCAGCTCGGGTTTTACAGGGAAGGAGGATGGCTACACCTTC,CASSSGFTGKEDGYTF
TRBJ1-2,-,-,TRBV5-6,TGTGCCAGCAGCCCCTTGGGGGGCGCCTCTGGCTACACCTTC,CASSPLGGASGYTF
TRBJ2-2,-,-,TRBV11-3,TGTGCCAGCAGCGTAGAAGGGGAGCTGTTTTTT,CASSVEGELFF
TRBJ1-1,-,-,TRBV5-6,TGTGCCAGCAGCTGGGGTCCGGGCCTGAACACTGAAGCTTTCTTT,CASSWGPGLNTEAFF
TRBJ1-1,-,-,TRBV19,TGTGCCAGTAGTATTTCCAGTGGCACTGAAGCTTTCTTT,CASSISSGTEAFF
TRBJ2-7,few,-,TRBV19,TGTGCCAGTAGTATACGAGACTCCGCCTACGAGCAGTACTTC,CASSIRDSAYEQYF
TRBJ2-6,-,-,TRBV27,TGTGCCAGCAGTTTACGTTGGGGTAGGGGGGCTGGGGCCAACGTCCTGACTTTC,CASSLRWGRGAGANVLTF
TRBJ1-1,-,-,TRBV28,TGTGCCAGCAGGATACAGGGCGCGAACACTGAAGCTTTCTTT,CASRIQGANTEAFF
TRBJ1-1,once,TRBD1,TRBV7-8,TGTGCCAGCAGCCCGGGACAGGGGGGTACTGAAGCTTTCTTT,CASSPGQGGTEAFF
TRBJ2-5,-,-,TRBV5-4,TGTGCCAGCAGCCCAGACAGGGAGACCCAGTACTTC,CASSPDRETQYF
TRBJ2-1,-,TRBD2,TRBV2,TGTGCCAGCAGTGAAACCGGGACTAGCGGGAACAATGAGCAGTTCTTC,CASSETGTSGNNEQFF
TRBJ2-7,-,-,TRBV10-3,TGTGCCATCAGTGTAACTGCCGGCTACGAGCAGTACTTC,CAISVTAGYEQYF
TRBJ2-5,-,TRBD2,TRBV19,TGTGCCAGTAGTATACGGGGGGGCATGGGTGTAGGTAGAGAGACCCAGTACTTC,CASSIRGGMGVGRETQYF
TRBJ2-7,-,-,TRBV28,TGTGCCAGCAGTTTAGGGTTCCGGAGTGGGTCCTACGAGCAGTACTTC,CASSLGFRSGSYEQYF
TRBJ1-2,-,-,TRBV2,TGTGCCAGCAGTGTGGTAGCGGCAGGGAAGGGGCCCGGCTACACCTTC,CASSVVAAGKGPGYTF
TRBJ2-1,-,TRBD1,TRBV9,TGTGCCAGCAGCGCTCCCCGGCACGGGACAGGGGGCTTTGAGCAGTTCTTC,CASSAPRHGTGGFEQFF
TRBJ1-1,-,-,TRBV6-1,TGTGCCAGCAGTGAAGGTTCCTATGTCACTGAAGCTTTCTTT,CASSEGSYVTEAFF
TRBJ2-2,-,-,TRBV6-4,TGTGCCAGCAGTGACTTTGCGGGGAAGCAACCCGGGGAGCTGTTTTTT,CASSDFAGKQPGELFF
TRBJ1-6,-,-,TRBV19,TGTGCCAGTAGTCTTGCGAGCTCCTATAATTCACCCCTCCACTTT,CASSLASSYNSPLHF
TRBJ1-4,-,TRBD1,TRBV6-1,TGTGCCAGCAGTGAAGCGGGGACAGGGCGTGAAAAACTGTTTTTT,CASSEAGTGREKLFF
TRBJ1-5,-,TRBD1,TRBV19,TGTGCCAGTACCCTGACAGGGGGTGCGCCCCAGCATTTT,CASTLTGGAPQHF
TRBJ2-1,-,-,TRBV5-4,TGTGCCAGCAGCTTGGCCGCGGCCAGGACTTACAATGAGCAGTTCTTC,CASSLAAARTYNEQFF
TRBJ1-3,-,-,TRBV18,TGTGCCAGCTCACCAGGGGAGAACTCTGGAAACACCATATATTTT,CASSPGENSGNTIYF
TRBJ1-1,few,-,TRBV13,TGTGCCAGCAGCTTCCTACAGAACACTGAAGCTTTCTTT,CASSFLQNTEAFF
TRBJ1-4,-,TRBD1,TRBV5-1,TGCGCCAGCAGCTCTGGACAGGGAGGAGAAAAACTGTTTTTT,CASSSGQGGEKLFF
TRBJ1-2,-,-,TRBV4-3,TGCGCCAGCAGCCAAGGGCTACAGGAAAACTATGGCTACACCTTC,CASSQGLQENYGYTF